This T cell receptor (beta chain) was observed in a study of T cells in Graves' hyperthyroidism and ophthalmopathy. The TCR beta CDR3 regions underwent amplification using RNA transcripts as the source. When the TCR CDR3 underwent first-round RT-PCR, the HTBI primer set was used. TCRdb processed the multiplex PCR reads anew with MiXCR; each CDR3 protein has one entry. The data contain about 760,000 distinct CDR3 sequences, approximately 40% of them seen just once; the ten biggest clones take up about a third. The CDR3 contains 13 residues. CDR1 SGHTA and CDR2 FQGNSA come from the germline V gene. V shed 6 bases and J shed 6 bases, with 14 bases lying between them.

The sequence derives from a woman between 35 and 50 years old with Graves' hyperthyroidism. The chain couples TRBV7-2 to TRBJ1-1; no firm D call. The sequenced sample consisted of blood. CDR3 amino acids: CASSPRWAAEAFF. Written as DNA, the CDR3 is TGTGCCAGCAGTCCGCGGTGGGCGGCTGAAGCTTTCTTT.